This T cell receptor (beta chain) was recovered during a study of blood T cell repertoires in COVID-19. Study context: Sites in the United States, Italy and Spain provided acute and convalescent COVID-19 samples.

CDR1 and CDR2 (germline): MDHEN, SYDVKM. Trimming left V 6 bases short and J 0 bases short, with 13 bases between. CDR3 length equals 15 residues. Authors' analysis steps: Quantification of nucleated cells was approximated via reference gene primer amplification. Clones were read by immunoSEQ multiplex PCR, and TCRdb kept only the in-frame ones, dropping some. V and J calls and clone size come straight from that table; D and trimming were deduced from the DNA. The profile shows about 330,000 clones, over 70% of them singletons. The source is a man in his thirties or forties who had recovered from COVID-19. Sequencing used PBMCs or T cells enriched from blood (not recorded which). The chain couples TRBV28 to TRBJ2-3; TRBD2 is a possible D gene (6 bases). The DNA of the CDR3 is TGTGCCAGCAGGACCCGGGAGACTAGCACAGATACGCAGTATTTT. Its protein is CASRTRETSTDTQYF.